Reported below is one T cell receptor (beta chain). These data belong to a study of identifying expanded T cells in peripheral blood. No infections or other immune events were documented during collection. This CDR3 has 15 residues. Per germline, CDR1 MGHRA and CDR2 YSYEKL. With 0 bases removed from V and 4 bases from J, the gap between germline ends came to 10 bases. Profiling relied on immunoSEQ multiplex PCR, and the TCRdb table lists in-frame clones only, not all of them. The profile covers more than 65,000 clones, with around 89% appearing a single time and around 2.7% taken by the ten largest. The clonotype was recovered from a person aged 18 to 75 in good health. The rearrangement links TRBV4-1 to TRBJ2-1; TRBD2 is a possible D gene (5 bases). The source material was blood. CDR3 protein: CASSQDGLAYNEQFF. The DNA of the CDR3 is TGCGCCAGCAGCCAAGATGGGCTAGCATACAATGAGCAGTTCTTC.